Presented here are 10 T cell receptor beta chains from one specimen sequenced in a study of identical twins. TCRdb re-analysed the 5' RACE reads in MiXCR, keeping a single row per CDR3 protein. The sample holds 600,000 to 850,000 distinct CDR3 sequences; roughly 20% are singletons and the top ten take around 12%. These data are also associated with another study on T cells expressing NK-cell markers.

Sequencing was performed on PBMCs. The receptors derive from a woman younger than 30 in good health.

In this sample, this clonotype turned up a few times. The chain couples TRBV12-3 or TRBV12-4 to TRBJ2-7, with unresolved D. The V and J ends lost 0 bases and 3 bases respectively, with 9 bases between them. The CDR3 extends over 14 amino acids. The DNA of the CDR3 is TGTGCCAGCAGTTTAGCGGGCCTTCACTACGAGCAGTACTTC. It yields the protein CASSLAGLHYEQYF.

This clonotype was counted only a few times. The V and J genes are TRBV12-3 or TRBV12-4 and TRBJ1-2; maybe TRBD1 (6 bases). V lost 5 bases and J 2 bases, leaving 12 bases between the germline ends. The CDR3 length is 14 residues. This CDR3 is CASSRRQDNYGYTF. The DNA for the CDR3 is TGTGCCAGCAGTCGCAGACAGGACAACTATGGCTACACCTTC.

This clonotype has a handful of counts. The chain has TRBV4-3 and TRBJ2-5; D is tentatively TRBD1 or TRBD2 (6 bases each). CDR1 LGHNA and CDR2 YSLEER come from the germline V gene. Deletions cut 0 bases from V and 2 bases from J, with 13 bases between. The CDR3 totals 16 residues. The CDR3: CASSQELGGLQETQYF. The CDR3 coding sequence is TGCGCCAGCAGCCAAGAGTTGGGGGGCTTACAAGAGACCCAGTACTTC.

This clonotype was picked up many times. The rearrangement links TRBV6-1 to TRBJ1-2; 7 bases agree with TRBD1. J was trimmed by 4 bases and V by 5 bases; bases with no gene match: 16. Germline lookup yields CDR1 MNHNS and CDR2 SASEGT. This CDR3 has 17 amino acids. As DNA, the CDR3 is TGTGCCAGCAGTCAGATGATGCGGACAGGCGTCTTCTATGGCTACACCTTC. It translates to CASSQMMRTGVFYGYTF.

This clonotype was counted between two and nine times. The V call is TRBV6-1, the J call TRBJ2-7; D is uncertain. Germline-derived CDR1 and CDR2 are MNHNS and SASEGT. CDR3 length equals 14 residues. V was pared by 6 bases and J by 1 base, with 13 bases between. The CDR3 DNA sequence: TGTGCCAGCAGGATGGAATCCCGGTCCTACGAGCAGTACTTC. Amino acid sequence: CASRMESRSYEQYF.

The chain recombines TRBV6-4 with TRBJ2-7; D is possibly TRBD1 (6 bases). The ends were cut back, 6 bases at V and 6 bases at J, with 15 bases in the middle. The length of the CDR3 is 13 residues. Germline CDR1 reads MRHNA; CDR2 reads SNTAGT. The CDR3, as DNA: TGTGCCAGCAGAAGAACAGGGTTTGGCGAGCAGTACTTC. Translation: CASRRTGFGEQYF.

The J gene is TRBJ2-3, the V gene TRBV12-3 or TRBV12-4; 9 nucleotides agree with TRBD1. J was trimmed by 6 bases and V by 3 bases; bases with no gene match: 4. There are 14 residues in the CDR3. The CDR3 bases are TGTGCCAGCAGTTTTGCGGACAGGGGCGATACGCAGTATTTT. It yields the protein CASSFADRGDTQYF.

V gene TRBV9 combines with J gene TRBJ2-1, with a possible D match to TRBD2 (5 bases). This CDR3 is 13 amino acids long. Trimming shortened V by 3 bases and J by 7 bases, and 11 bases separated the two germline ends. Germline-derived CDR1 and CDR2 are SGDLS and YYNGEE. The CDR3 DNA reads TGTGCCAGCAGCGCTACTAGTTTTAATGAGCAGTTCTTC. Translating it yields CASSATSFNEQFF.

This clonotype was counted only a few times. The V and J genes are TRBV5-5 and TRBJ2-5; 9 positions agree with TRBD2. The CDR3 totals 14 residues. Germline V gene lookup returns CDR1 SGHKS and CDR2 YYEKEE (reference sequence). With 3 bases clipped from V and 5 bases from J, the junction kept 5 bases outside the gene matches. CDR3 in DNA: TGTGCCAGCAGCTCCCTAGCGGGATGGGAGACCCAGTACTTC. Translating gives CASSSLAGWETQYF.

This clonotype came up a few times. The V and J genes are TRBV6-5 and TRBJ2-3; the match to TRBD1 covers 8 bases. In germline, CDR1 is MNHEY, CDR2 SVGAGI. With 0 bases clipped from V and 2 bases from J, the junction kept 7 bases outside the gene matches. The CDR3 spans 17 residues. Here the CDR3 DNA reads TGTGCCAGCAGTTACTCGAGACAGGGGCCATTCACAGATACGCAGTATTTT. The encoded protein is CASSYSRQGPFTDTQYF.